One sample yielded the 15 T cell receptor beta chains listed below, sequenced in a study of blood T cell repertoires in acute mononucleosis. Notes on the study in general: GLC-BM-specific selection apparently combined TCR alpha and beta motifs.

Profiling relied on immunoSEQ multiplex PCR, and the TCRdb table lists in-frame clones only, not all of them. The table includes thousands of clones, more than 20% detected once. The time point here: convalescence about 6 months (5-8 months) after acute presentation (visit 7). The sample in question was EBV GLC epitope tetramer+ CD8+ T cells sorted from PBMCs, obtained during convalescence from infectious mononucleosis. Subset defined: CD8 T cells binding tetramer with EBV BMLF1 280-288 peptide (GLC-BM). The receptors were gathered from a young woman with infectious mononucleosis caused by EBV.

This clone was seen a handful of times. This chain uses TRBV14 with TRBJ2-7; 7 nucleotides align to TRBD2. In germline, CDR1 is SGHDN, CDR2 FVKESK. The CDR3 has 14 amino acids. After removal of 2 bases from V and 5 bases from J, the junction contained 6 bases not matched to a gene. CDR3 DNA: TGTGCCAGCAGCCAATCGCCGGGGGGAAACGAGCAGTACTTC. Its protein is CASSQSPGGNEQYF.

The chain uses TRBV27 and TRBJ2-1, with 11 positions matching TRBD2. With V trimmed by 6 bases and J by 4 bases, 8 bases remained unmatched. The CDR3 extends over 16 amino acids. The germline V gene has CDR1 MNHEY and CDR2 SMNVEV (reference sequence). The chain's CDR3 is CASSAIGTSGYNEQFF. CDR3 DNA sequence: TGTGCCAGCAGCGCGATTGGGACTAGCGGATACAATGAGCAGTTCTTC.

This clone rates as medium-sized. The CDR3 is CASSRGTAAYEQYF. The CDR3 DNA follows: TGCGCCAGCAGCCGCGGGACAGCTGCCTACGAGCAGTACTTC. This chain joins TRBV4-1 and TRBJ2-7; a possible D gene is TRBD1 (7 bases). CDR3 length: 14 residues. Germline assignment: CDR1 MGHRA and CDR2 YSYEKL. V was shortened by 4 bases and J by 2 bases, with 12 bases between the two germline ends.

This clone appeared a few times. No DNA is shown, since the ends of the CDR3 on it are uncertain; the CDR3 is the one TCRdb lists. The rearrangement joins TRBV2 to TRBJ2-2; TRBD1 is taken as the D call from the table, unchecked against the DNA. Germline lookup yields CDR1 SNHLY and CDR2 FYNNEI. The CDR3 spans 15 residues, counting both ends. This CDR3 reads CASSEGTSPPGSCFF.

The V and J genes are TRBV29-1 and TRBJ2-7; D uncertain. CDR1 and CDR2 (germline): SQVTM, ANQGSEA. This CDR3 has 13 amino acids. Trimming shortened V by 2 bases and J by 6 bases, and 14 bases separated the two germline ends. CDR3 protein: CSVELVRFFEQYF. In DNA, the CDR3 is TGCAGCGTTGAACTGGTGCGATTCTTCGAGCAGTACTTC.

The table lists this clone with a few counts. The chain joins TRBV29-1 to TRBJ1-4, with 8 bases lining up with TRBD1. The CDR3 has 15 amino acids. With V trimmed by 4 bases and J by 2 bases, 6 bases remained unmatched. Germline V gene sequence: CDR1 SQVTM, CDR2 ANQGSEA. This chain's CDR3 is CSVGSQGGTNEKLFF. The DNA of the CDR3 is TGCAGCGTTGGGTCACAGGGGGGGACTAATGAAAAACTGTTTTTT.

Points on this clone: A far bigger clonotype differs at one base, so this is likely a read error. The gene calls are TRBV7-3 and TRBJ1-4, with TRBD1 identical over 7 bases. V gave up 5 bases and J gave up 7 bases; unmatched junction bases: 10. Germline V gene data show CDR1 as SGHTA and CDR2 as FQGTGA. The CDR3 totals 15 residues. The CDR3 protein is CASSPGQVWGEKLFF. The DNA for the CDR3 is TGTGCCAGCAGCCCCGGACAGGTCTGGGGTGAAAAACTGTTTTTT.

Concerning this clone itself: It differs at one base from a far larger clone, so likely a read error. V is TRBV27 and J is TRBJ2-2; 11 bases are a match to TRBD2. The CDR3 consists of 18 residues. The ends lost 8 bases at V and 1 base at J; junction bases unmatched: 12. Germline V CDR1 and CDR2: MNHEY, SMNVEV (reference sequence). The CDR3 coding sequence is TGTGCCAGCCGTATCATAGCGGGGGGGCTTGGGAACACCGGGGAGCTGTTTTTT. This encodes CASRIIAGGLGNTGELFF.

In its sample, this clone was seen many times. The CDR3 reads CASSSRLAGFYEQYF. CDR3 coding DNA: TGTGCCAGCAGCTCGCGACTAGCGGGGTTCTACGAGCAGTACTTC. The chain uses TRBV9 and TRBJ2-7; the match to TRBD2 covers 11 bases. CDR1 is SGDLS, CDR2 YYNGEE, per germline. Unmatched junction bases numbered 6, after V lost 4 bases and J lost 3 bases. CDR3 length: 15 amino acids. Based on the CDR3 plus reference TRBV9 and TRBJ2-7, the full variable domain is DSGVTQTPKHLITATGQRVTLRCSPRSGDLSVYWYQQSLDQGLQFLIQYYNGEERAKGNILERFSAQQFPDLHSELNLSSLELGDSALYFCASSSRLAGFYEQYFGPGTRLTVT.

This clone was seen ten or more times. The CDR3 DNA reads TGTGCCAGCAGCTCCGGCGGTGTACGGTACGAGCAGTACTTC. It specifies CASSSGGVRYEQYF. The chain uses TRBV13 and TRBJ2-7; unclear D gene. This CDR3 comprises 14 residues. V was clipped by 4 bases and J by 4 bases, with 14 bases between them. Germline loops: CDR1 PRHDT, CDR2 FYEKMQ (reference sequence). Filled out from reference TRBV13 and TRBJ2-7, the complete variable domain reads AAGVIQSPRHLIKEKRETATLKCYPIPRHDTVYWYQQGPGQDPQFLISFYEKMQSDKGSIPDRFSAQQFSDYHSELNMSSLELGDSALYFCASSSGGVRYEQYFGPGTRLTVT.

This clone came up a few times. This probably arose from a read error, given a far larger clone one base away. The chain joins TRBV2 to TRBJ2-2; TRBD2 agrees at 11 bases. The CDR3 has 18 residues. Looked up from germline, CDR1 is SNHLY and CDR2 is FYNNEI. CDR3 nucleotides: TGTCCCAGCAGTATCATAGCGGGGGGGCTTGGGAACACCGGGGAGCTGTTTTTT. Encoded protein: CPSSIIAGGLGNTGELFF.

This clone was detected only a few times. The chain employs TRBV29-1 and TRBJ1-4; 10 bases agree with TRBD1. With V trimmed by 6 bases and J by 9 bases, 10 bases remained unmatched. CDR3 length: 14 residues. Germline assignment: CDR1 SQVTM and CDR2 ANQGSEA. Here the CDR3 DNA reads TGCAGCGTGGGGACAGGGGTACTAATGAAAAAACTGTTTTTT. Its protein is CSVGTGVLMKKLFF.

The CDR3 coding sequence is TGTGCCAGCAGAAGCAGCTCAATAGACGGGAACCAAGAGACCCAGTACTTC. This sequence encodes CASRSSSIDGNQETQYF. The chain carries TRBV7-9 and TRBJ2-5; a possible D gene is TRBD2 (5 bases). The CDR3 has 17 residues. Germline V gives CDR1 SEHNR, CDR2 FQNEAQ (reference sequence). The germline V and J ends were trimmed by 6 bases and 0 bases, with 20 bases remaining between them. The complete variable domain, with remaining parts taken from reference TRBV7-9 and TRBJ2-5, reads DTGVSQNPRHKITKRGQNVTFRCDPISEHNRLYWYRQTLGQGPEFLTYFQNEAQLEKSRLLSDRFSAERPKGSFSTLEIQRTEQGDSAMYLCASRSSSIDGNQETQYFGPGTRLLVL.

As for this clone: This is likely an artifact of a read error, given a far larger clone one base away. This sequence joins TRBV29-1 and TRBJ2-7, with D unresolved. Near its end, the DNA agrees better with TRBJ2-1, so the J call may be wrong. This CDR3 spans 12 amino acids. Germline V gene sequence: CDR1 SQVTM, CDR2 ANQGSEA. The CDR3 loop reads CSVDDGSYEQFF. Written as DNA, the CDR3 is TGCAGCGTTGACGACGGGTCCTACGAGCAGTTCTTC.

The chain joins TRBV9 to TRBJ2-1, with D possibly being TRBD2 (6 bases). The CDR3 contains 12 residues. V lost 7 bases to trimming and J lost 8 bases, with 13 bases between them. Germline V gene lookup returns CDR1 SGDLS and CDR2 YYNGEE. The CDR3 nucleotides are TGTGCCAGCGTAGCCGGAGGGGATGAGCAGTTCTTC. Its translation: CASVAGGDEQFF.